This T cell receptor (beta chain) was profiled in a study of response to subunit inactivated influenza vaccine. TCRdb processed the RT-PCR reads anew with MiXCR; each CDR3 protein has one entry. The table has roughly 620,000 distinct CDR3 sequences, about 10% seen once. CDR1 LGHDT and CDR2 YNNKEL come from the germline V gene (reference sequence). The CDR3 runs to 15 residues. Trimming shortened V by 1 base and J by 5 bases, and 14 bases separated the two germline ends. This clonotype has at least ten counts. This sample also belongs to another study, concerning T cells expressing NK-cell markers. That paper adds: Production of TCR beta cDNA relied on 5'RACE template switching with UMIs.

This TCR came from a man aged 50-59 years who received an inactivated influenza vaccine. This chain uses TRBV3-1 with TRBJ1-2; D perhaps matches TRBD1 (5 bases). The sequences come from PBMCs from blood, collected on the day of vaccination. CDR3 protein: CASSQGGGDWYGYTF. For the CDR3, the DNA is TGTGCCAGCAGCCAAGGAGGAGGGGACTGGTATGGCTACACCTTC.